One TCR beta chain is described in this entry. Its antigen is not identified. This record comes from a study of Ad26.COV2.S vaccination and SARS-CoV-2 variants. Regarding the study as a whole: TCR breadth and depth estimates may have understated total T cell responses.

Assay: immunoSEQ multiplex PCR; the TCRdb copy retains only in-frame clones and omits some. The table shows approximately 340,000 clones, with around 84% occurring only once. Described treatment: 19 received Ad26.COV2.S at low or high dose, single or two shots; about 5 received placebo; per-sample allocation not given. Day 63 after the first vaccine or placebo injection was the time point for sampling. This TCR was sampled from a person between 18 and 60 years old who received the Ad26.COV2.S COVID-19 vaccine or a placebo. The sample in question was peripheral blood, obtained in a trial of Ad26.COV2.S vaccine versus placebo.

CDR3 sequence reads: CASSPRRSPGYEQYF. The CDR3 DNA reads TGTGCCAGCAGCCCAAGAAGGTCTCCGGGGTACGAGCAGTACTTC. The chain recombines TRBV7-9 with TRBJ2-7, with D possibly TRBD2 on 5 matching bases. The CDR3 contains 15 residues. V shed 5 bases and J shed 4 bases, with 18 bases lying between them. Germline V gives CDR1 SEHNR, CDR2 FQNEAQ (reference sequence). Filled out from reference TRBV7-9 and TRBJ2-7, the complete variable domain reads DTGVSQNPRHKITKRGQNVTFRCDPISEHNRLYWYRQTLGQGPEFLTYFQNEAQLEKSRLLSDRFSAERPKGSFSTLEIQRTEQGDSAMYLCASSPRRSPGYEQYFGPGTRLTVT.